Presented here are 23 T cell receptor beta chains from one specimen sequenced in a study of blood T cell repertoires in COVID-19. Generated by immunoSEQ multiplex PCR, the TCRdb table keeps only in-frame clones and is missing some. The data contain over 55,000 clones, around 87% of them singletons. Sequencing input: peripheral blood. These receptors were collected from a man in his forties or fifties with active COVID-19.

The V and J genes are TRBV2 and TRBJ1-6; a possible D gene is TRBD1 (5 bases). The CDR3 is made up of 13 amino acids. CDR1 SNHLY and CDR2 FYNNEI come from the germline V gene. Between the trimmed V and J ends, which lost 8 bases and 8 bases, there was a span of 13 bases. The CDR3 region has the DNA TGTGCCAGCGGGAAGGGGCTAGATTCACCCCTCCACTTT. Translating gives CASGKGLDSPLHF.

The rearrangement links TRBV7-9 to TRBJ2-7; TRBD2 aligns across 8 bases. The germline CDR1 and CDR2 sequences are SEHNR and FQNEAQ (reference sequence). This CDR3 has 15 amino acids. V lost 8 bases, J lost 5 bases, and 14 bases stayed unmatched. The CDR3 DNA sequence: TGTGCCAGCTCCCTATACCGGGAGGGTGCCCACGAGCAGTACTTC. The encoded protein is CASSLYREGAHEQYF.

In this sample, this clone turned up many times. This chain joins TRBV24-1 and TRBJ1-5; 10 bases line up with TRBD1. This CDR3 has 17 amino acids. With 4 bases clipped from V and 9 bases from J, the junction kept 14 bases outside the gene matches. CDR1 is KGHDR, CDR2 SFDVKD, per germline. The CDR3 region is CATSDTTVTGGGGPQHF. The CDR3 nucleotides are TGTGCCACCAGTGACACTACCGTGACAGGGGGCGGGGGGCCCCAGCATTTT.

V is TRBV19 and J is TRBJ2-2; TRBD1 agrees at 9 bases. CDR3 length: 16 amino acids. V gave up 5 bases and J gave up 4 bases; unmatched junction bases: 8. Per the germline V gene, CDR1 is LNHDA and CDR2 is SQIVND (reference sequence). CDR3 residues: CASSLGTGSGTGELFF. The DNA for the CDR3 is TGTGCCAGTAGTCTGGGGACAGGGTCAGGCACCGGGGAGCTGTTTTTT.

This clone appeared a few times. DNA of the CDR3: TGTGCCAGCAGCTCAGGGATCTTCTCCGATACGCAGTATTTT. This codes for CASSSGIFSDTQYF. This chain links TRBV9 with TRBJ2-3; tentative D call: TRBD1 (5 bases). Per germline, CDR1 SGDLS and CDR2 YYNGEE. V lost 4 bases and J lost 6, with 15 bases in between. This CDR3 has 14 amino acids.

J is TRBJ1-6 and V is TRBV19; TRBD1 agrees at 8 bases. The CDR3 contains 13 residues. In germline, CDR1 is LNHDA, CDR2 SQIVND (reference sequence). J lost 7 bases, V lost 6 bases, and 2 bases had no gene match. The CDR3 DNA reads TGTGCCAGTAGGGACAGGGTGAATTCACCCCTCCACTTT. This translates into CASRDRVNSPLHF.

The rearrangement joins TRBV25-1 to TRBJ1-1, with D possibly being TRBD1 (5 bases). The V and J ends lost 8 bases and 3 bases respectively, with 13 bases between them. This CDR3 contains 13 residues. In germline, CDR1 is MGHDK, CDR2 SYGVNS. DNA of the CDR3: TGTGCCAGCCGGGGGGTTGGGGACACTGAAGCTTTCTTT. It codes for CASRGVGDTEAFF.

The rearrangement links TRBV6-2 or TRBV6-3 to TRBJ2-1, with 7 bases matching TRBD2. This CDR3 is 14 amino acids long. Trimming took 2 bases from V and 9 from J; bases not matched to a gene: 7. Germline V gives CDR1 MNHEY, CDR2 SVGEGT. The CDR3 coding sequence is TGTGCCAGCAGTTACGGGGCGGGAGCCGTTGAGCAGTTCTTC. Encoded protein: CASSYGAGAVEQFF.

The chain links TRBV4-1 to TRBJ1-6; 10 bases fit TRBD1. V shed 4 bases, J shed 10 bases, and the junction held 7 bases outside the gene matches. CDR1 and CDR2 (germline): MGHRA, YSYEKL. This CDR3 comprises 15 residues. CDR3: CASSRKGTGDSPLHF. The CDR3 DNA reads as TGCGCCAGCAGCCGAAAGGGGACAGGGGACTCACCCCTCCACTTT.

This chain joins TRBV6-4 and TRBJ1-6, with a weak D call TRBD1 (5 bases). CDR1 and CDR2 (germline): MRHNA, SNTAGT. Trimming took off 0 bases at V and 7 bases at J, with 10 bases between the two ends. This CDR3 region has 15 residues. CDR3 nucleotides: TGTGCCAGCAGTGACTCGATAGCAGGGAATTCACCCCTCCACTTT. This translates into CASSDSIAGNSPLHF.

This chain uses TRBV20-1 with TRBJ2-7; no clear D. Per germline, CDR1 DFQATT and CDR2 SNEGSKA (reference sequence). With 3 bases removed from V and 7 bases from J, the gap between germline ends came to 7 bases. The CDR3 has 10 amino acids. CDR3 bases: TGCAGTGCTAGTGATAAAGAGCAGTACTTC. This encodes CSASDKEQYF.

This clone came up once. This chain links TRBV25-1 with TRBJ2-1; D is uncertain. The germline V gene encodes CDR1 MGHDK and CDR2 SYGVNS. This CDR3 has 15 amino acids. Between the trimmed V and J ends, which lost 5 bases and 3 bases, there was a span of 14 bases. This chain's CDR3 is CASSTSGRIYNEQFF. CDR3 in DNA: TGTGCCAGCAGTACCTCCGGCAGGATCTACAATGAGCAGTTCTTC.

There are a few counts of this clone. This chain links TRBV15 with TRBJ2-4; D is possibly TRBD2 (6 bases). The CDR3 spans 15 residues. Per germline, CDR1 LNHNV and CDR2 YYDKDF (reference sequence). The V and J ends lost 0 bases and 1 base respectively, with 7 bases between them. CDR3 residues: CATSRDAGAKNIQYF. CDR3 sequence (DNA): TGTGCCACCAGCAGAGATGCGGGGGCCAAAAACATTCAGTACTTC.

The chain uses TRBV7-9 and TRBJ2-3, with 9 bases fitting TRBD1. CDR1 and CDR2 from the germline V gene are SEHNR and FQNEAQ (reference sequence). The CDR3 extends over 16 amino acids. Germline trimming cut 4 bases from V and 2 bases from J; bases unmatched to any gene: 7. The CDR3 region is CASSYLQGAHTDTQYF. The CDR3 DNA reads TGTGCCAGCAGCTACTTACAGGGGGCCCACACAGATACGCAGTATTTT.

The V and J genes are TRBV29-1 and TRBJ2-7; D might be TRBD2 (6 bases). The CDR3 is 11 amino acids. The V end was cut by 7 bases, the J end by 7 bases, with 14 bases between. Germline V gene data show CDR1 as SQVTM and CDR2 as ANQGSEA. DNA for the CDR3: TGCAGCGCTCGAGCGGGTGGTGAGCAGTACTTC. Translating it yields CSARAGGEQYF.

The chain links TRBV5-1 to TRBJ1-1; D remains ambiguous. The CDR3 extends over 14 amino acids. V was cut by 5 bases and J by 1 base, with 12 bases left in between. Germline assignment: CDR1 SGHRS and CDR2 YFSETQ. CDR3 bases: TGCGCCAGCAGTGCCAGCGGCGGGAACACTGAAGCTTTCTTT. Translated: CASSASGGNTEAFF.

The count of this clone is one. The chain uses TRBV18 and TRBJ2-1, with 10 bases fitting TRBD2. Germline values: CDR1 KGHSH, CDR2 LQKENI. V lost 5 bases, J lost 12 bases, and 13 bases stayed unmatched. CDR3 length: 15 residues. The CDR3 loop is CASSSLGTSAGRQFF. The CDR3 nucleotides read TGTGCCAGCTCAAGTCTTGGGACTAGCGCTGGACGGCAGTTCTTC.

The CDR3 sequence: CASSSSGTGSYEQYF. Written as DNA, the CDR3 is TGTGCCAGCAGCTCCTCCGGGACAGGCTCCTACGAGCAGTACTTC. This chain joins TRBV28 and TRBJ2-7, with TRBD1 matching over 8 bases. The CDR3 runs 15 residues. From germline, CDR1 is MDHEN and CDR2 SYDVKM. Losses at the gene ends were 6 bases for V and 0 bases for J; bases not matched to a gene: 7.

The V call is TRBV7-2, the J call TRBJ2-6, with no clear D. Trimming removed 5 bases from V and 2 bases from J, with 7 bases in between. The germline gives CDR1 SGHTA, CDR2 FQGNSA. This CDR3 comprises 14 residues. In DNA, the CDR3 is TGTGCCAGCAGCCCCCAGGCTGGGGCCAACGTCCTGACTTTC. Protein: CASSPQAGANVLTF.

The chain combines TRBV30 with TRBJ1-1, with D hard to call. Germline CDR1 reads GTSNPN; CDR2 reads SVGIG (reference sequence). The CDR3 covers 13 residues. The germline V and J ends were trimmed by 0 bases and 6 bases, with 11 bases remaining between them. The CDR3 nucleotides are TGTGCCTGGAGTGTAACCCGGAGGGCTGAAGCTTTCTTT. This codes for CAWSVTRRAEAFF.

The chain employs TRBV7-2 and TRBJ1-5, with a possible D match to TRBD1 (6 bases). Looked up from germline, CDR1 is SGHTA and CDR2 is FQGNSA. This CDR3 contains 14 residues. Between the trimmed V and J ends, which lost 5 bases and 6 bases, there was a span of 14 bases. CDR3 protein: CASSRTGIGQPQHF. CDR3 coding DNA: TGTGCCAGCAGCAGAACAGGGATTGGTCAGCCCCAGCATTTT.

The gene calls are TRBV4-2 and TRBJ2-1, with D maybe TRBD1 (7 bases). The CDR3 runs 17 residues. Trimming stripped 1 base from V and 2 bases from J, with 15 bases between. Germline values: CDR1 LGHNA, CDR2 YNFKEQ. CDR3 DNA sequence: TGTGCCAGCAGCCAAGGAACGCGGGACAGAGCCTACAATGAGCAGTTCTTC. This sequence encodes CASSQGTRDRAYNEQFF.

V is TRBV27 and J is TRBJ2-1, with a weak D call TRBD2 (6 bases). Trimming took off 5 bases at V and 1 base at J, with 9 bases between the two ends. CDR1 and CDR2 (germline): MNHEY, SMNVEV (reference sequence). CDR3 length: 14 amino acids. Written as DNA, the CDR3 is TGTGCCAGCAGTCACGGGAGTTCCTACAATGAGCAGTTCTTC. The encoded protein is CASSHGSSYNEQFF.